These 20 T cell receptor beta chains were all obtained from the same sample, sequenced in a study of control samples from healthy donors and cancer patients. Here immunoSEQ multiplex PCR was the method, and the copy in TCRdb shows in-frame clones only, minus some. The sample has about 100,000 clones, around 89% seen once. Sequenced sample: blood. The origin of the receptors is a man between 25 and 39 years old in good health.

The chain has TRBV2 and TRBJ1-5; 9 bases match TRBD1. V dropped 2 bases and J dropped 10; count of bases not matched to a gene: 3. This CDR3 is built from 13 residues. The V gene's germline CDR1 is SNHLY and CDR2 FYNNEI. The CDR3: CASSESTGGPQHF. The CDR3 nucleotides are TGTGCCAGCAGTGAATCGACAGGGGGTCCCCAGCATTTT.

The chain's CDR3 is CASSQTQNTEAFF. CDR3 bases: TGTGCCAGCAGCCAGACCCAGAACACTGAAGCTTTCTTT. The chain recombines TRBV4-2 with TRBJ1-1; unclear D gene. This CDR3 comprises 13 residues. Looked up from germline, CDR1 is LGHNA and CDR2 is YNFKEQ. Trimming took 3 bases from V and 1 from J, leaving 6 bases between them.

The chain is built from TRBV19 and TRBJ1-2; D is undetermined. Per germline, CDR1 LNHDA and CDR2 SQIVND (reference sequence). Trimming took off 8 bases at V and 5 bases at J, with 12 bases between the two ends. This CDR3 region has 12 residues. The CDR3 reads CASALRPYGYTF. The CDR3 coding sequence is TGTGCCAGTGCCCTGAGGCCTTATGGCTACACCTTC.

The chain recombines TRBV6-5 with TRBJ2-7; a weak D match, TRBD1 (6 bases). V was pared by 1 base and J by 2 bases, with 12 bases between. Germline V lookup: CDR1 MNHEY, CDR2 SVGAGI. This CDR3 has 15 residues. The CDR3 here is CASSYYQTGTYEQYF. Written as DNA, the CDR3 is TGTGCCAGCAGTTACTACCAAACAGGGACCTACGAGCAGTACTTC.

This chain uses TRBV27 with TRBJ1-2; 10 bases agree with TRBD1. V was clipped by 3 bases and J by 4 bases; unmatched bases: 11. CDR3 length: 17 amino acids. The germline gives CDR1 MNHEY, CDR2 SMNVEV (reference sequence). The CDR3 sequence: CASSLRQGARQLYGYTF. CDR3 nucleotides: TGTGCCAGCAGTTTGAGACAGGGGGCTCGACAGCTCTATGGCTACACCTTC.

V gene TRBV28 combines with J gene TRBJ1-6, with a weak D call TRBD1 (5 bases). Deletions cut 6 bases from V and 11 bases from J, with 20 bases between. This CDR3 has 15 amino acids. In germline, CDR1 is MDHEN, CDR2 SYDVKM. Here the CDR3 reads CASSRGSGAGPPLHF. CDR3 coding DNA: TGTGCCAGCAGCCGAGGGTCCGGGGCGGGGCCACCCCTCCACTTT.

The sample holds a few counts of this clone. The J gene is TRBJ1-5, the V gene TRBV6-2 or TRBV6-3; D is uncertain. The CDR3 extends over 13 amino acids. Trimming removed 4 bases at V and 4 bases at J, with 8 bases between. CDR1 MNHEY and CDR2 SVGEGT come from the germline V gene. CDR3 nucleotides: TGTGCCAGCAGTTTCTGGTTAAATCAGCCCCAGCATTTT. It yields the protein CASSFWLNQPQHF.

The chain couples TRBV12-3 or TRBV12-4 to TRBJ1-1; D remains ambiguous. This CDR3 is 13 amino acids long. Trimming shortened V by 2 bases and J by 3 bases, and 7 bases separated the two germline ends. CDR3 coding DNA: TGTGCCAGCAGTTTACAGCGAGACACTGAAGCTTTCTTT. Encoded protein: CASSLQRDTEAFF.

In this sample, this clone turned up once. The chain carries TRBV30 and TRBJ2-6; no firm D call. The CDR3 loop spans 16 amino acids. Trimming took 0 bases from V and 1 from J, leaving 10 bases between them. CDR1 is GTSNPN, CDR2 SVGIG, per germline (reference sequence). The CDR3 DNA is TGTGCCTGGAGTGTACTTATCGGGTCTGGGGCCAACGTCCTGACTTTC. Translated: CAWSVLIGSGANVLTF.

The V and J genes are TRBV7-9 and TRBJ1-1; 11 bases agree with TRBD1. From germline, CDR1 is SEHNR and CDR2 FQNEAQ (reference sequence). The ends lost 5 bases at V and 1 base at J; junction bases unmatched: 3. The CDR3 consists of 15 residues. This CDR3 is CASSLDRGRNTEAFF. The CDR3 coding sequence is TGTGCCAGCAGCCTGGACAGGGGGCGGAACACTGAAGCTTTCTTT.

V gene TRBV2 combines with J gene TRBJ1-2; D not resolved. The ends were cut back, 6 bases at V and 2 bases at J, with 7 bases in the middle. The CDR3 runs 12 residues. Looked up from germline, CDR1 is SNHLY and CDR2 is FYNNEI. As DNA, the CDR3 is TGTGCCAGCAGAGAGGACAACTATGGCTACACCTTC. Translation: CASREDNYGYTF.

This chain connects TRBV28 to TRBJ1-2, with D possibly being TRBD1 (6 bases). In germline, CDR1 is MDHEN, CDR2 SYDVKM. The CDR3 has 15 residues. The ends were cut back, 1 base at V and 0 bases at J, with 9 bases in the middle. The CDR3 DNA is TGTGCCAGCAGTTTATTCAGGGGCTCTAACTATGGCTACACCTTC. This encodes CASSLFRGSNYGYTF.

CDR3 region: CASSLEIGGSRSTDTQYF. The CDR3 coding sequence is TGCGCCAGCAGCTTGGAAATCGGCGGAAGTCGTAGCACAGATACGCAGTATTTT. The chain recombines TRBV5-1 with TRBJ2-3; no clear D. The V gene lost 0 bases and the J gene lost 0 bases, with 17 bases spanning the gap. Germline V gene lookup returns CDR1 SGHRS and CDR2 YFSETQ. The CDR3 sequence is 18 residues long.

The chain combines TRBV4-1 with TRBJ1-4; D unclear. This CDR3 contains 17 residues. The germline V gene has CDR1 MGHRA and CDR2 YSYEKL. Between the trimmed V and J ends, which lost 0 bases and 0 bases, there was a span of 11 bases. CDR3 in amino acids: CASSQDQAGATNEKLFF. The CDR3 DNA follows: TGCGCCAGCAGCCAAGATCAGGCCGGGGCAACTAATGAAAAACTGTTTTTT.

This clone was observed a few times. The chain carries TRBV12-3 or TRBV12-4 and TRBJ2-2; D remains ambiguous. Trimming stripped 6 bases from V and 1 base from J, with 6 bases between. CDR3 length: 13 amino acids. The CDR3 coding sequence is TGTGCCAGCAGACATGAGAACACCGGGGAGCTGTTTTTT. It encodes CASRHENTGELFF.

This clone appeared once. The rearrangement links TRBV30 to TRBJ1-2, with D unresolved. The V and J ends lost 3 bases and 5 bases respectively, with 10 bases between them. CDR1 is GTSNPN and CDR2 is SVGIG in the germline V gene (reference sequence). The CDR3 length is 12 residues. The CDR3 coding sequence is TGTGCCTGGAGCCTCGGGGAATATGGCTACACCTTC. Translating gives CAWSLGEYGYTF.

The chain joins TRBV2 to TRBJ2-1, with a possible D match to TRBD2 (5 bases). The CDR3 has 16 residues. The V gene's germline CDR1 is SNHLY and CDR2 FYNNEI. Trimming removed 5 bases at V and 7 bases at J, with 21 bases between. In DNA, the CDR3 is TGTGCCAGCAGTCCTGGCGAGCGGCGACCGCAGAATGAGCAGTTCTTC. Its translation is CASSPGERRPQNEQFF. The whole variable domain, remainder taken from reference TRBV2 and TRBJ2-1, is EPEVTQTPSHQVTQMGQEVILRCVPISNHLYFYWYRQILGQKVEFLVSFYNNEISEKSEIFDDQFSVERPDGSNFTLKIRSTKLEDSAMYFCASSPGERRPQNEQFFGPGTRLTVL.

The rearrangement links TRBV7-2 to TRBJ2-7, with D possibly being TRBD2 (6 bases). Germline values: CDR1 SGHTA, CDR2 FQGNSA. The CDR3 extends over 14 amino acids. V lost 5 bases and J 9 bases, leaving 20 bases between the germline ends. Written as DNA, the CDR3 is TGTGCCAGCAGCCCCCTGACGGGAGCCCGCGGGCAGTACTTC. Amino acid sequence: CASSPLTGARGQYF.

This clone occurred many times. This rearrangement joins TRBV27 to TRBJ1-5, with a possible D match to TRBD1 (5 bases). Germline lookup yields CDR1 MNHEY and CDR2 SMNVEV (reference sequence). The CDR3 length is 14 residues. Trimming pared 3 bases from V and 3 bases from J, leaving 9 bases between. The CDR3 loop is CASSLGRANQPQHF. CDR3 sequence (DNA): TGTGCCAGCAGTTTGGGCAGGGCCAATCAGCCCCAGCATTTT.

This clone occurred once. The chain has TRBV5-4 and TRBJ2-2, with unresolved D. Germline V CDR1 and CDR2: SGHNT, YYREEE (reference sequence). The CDR3 runs to 12 residues. The V end was cut by 4 bases, the J end by 1 base, with 2 bases between. CDR3 coding DNA: TGTGCCAGCAGCGGGAACACCGGGGAGCTGTTTTTT. The encoded protein is CASSGNTGELFF.